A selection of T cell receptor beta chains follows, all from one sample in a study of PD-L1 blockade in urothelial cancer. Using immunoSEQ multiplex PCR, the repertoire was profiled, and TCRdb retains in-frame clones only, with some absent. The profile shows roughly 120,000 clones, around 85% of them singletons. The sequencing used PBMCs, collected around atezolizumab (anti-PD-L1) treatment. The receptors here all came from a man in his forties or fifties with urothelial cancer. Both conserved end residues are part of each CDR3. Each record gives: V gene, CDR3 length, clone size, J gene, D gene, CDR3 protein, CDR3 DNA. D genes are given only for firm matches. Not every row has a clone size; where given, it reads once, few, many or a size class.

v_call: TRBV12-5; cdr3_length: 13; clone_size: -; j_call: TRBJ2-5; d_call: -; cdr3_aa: CASGLGAIETQYF; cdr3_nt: TGTGCTAGTGGTCTGGGGGCTATAGAGACCCAGTACTTC
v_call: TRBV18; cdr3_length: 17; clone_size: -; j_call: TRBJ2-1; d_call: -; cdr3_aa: CASSHGPGTKRNNEQFF; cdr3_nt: TGTGCCAGCTCACATGGACCTGGGACAAAGAGAAACAATGAGCAGTTCTTC
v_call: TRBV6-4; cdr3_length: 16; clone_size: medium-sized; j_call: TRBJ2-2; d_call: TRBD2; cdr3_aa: CASSGLAGANTGELFF; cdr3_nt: TGTGCCAGCAGTGGACTAGCGGGAGCGAACACCGGGGAGCTGTTTTTT
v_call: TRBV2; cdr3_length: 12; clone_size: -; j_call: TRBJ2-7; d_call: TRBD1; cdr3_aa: CASSGQGYEQYF; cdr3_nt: TGTGCCAGCAGTGGACAGGGCTACGAGCAGTACTTC
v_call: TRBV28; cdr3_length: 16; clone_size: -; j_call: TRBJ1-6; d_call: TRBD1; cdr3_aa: CASSAIMTGNNSPLHF; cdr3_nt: TGTGCCAGCAGTGCTATTATGACAGGGAATAATTCACCCCTCCACTTT
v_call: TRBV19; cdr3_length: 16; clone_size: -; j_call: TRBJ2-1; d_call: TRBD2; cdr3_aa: CASSKVAGGTYNEQFF; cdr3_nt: TGTGCCAGTAGCAAGGTAGCGGGAGGAACCTACAATGAGCAGTTCTTC
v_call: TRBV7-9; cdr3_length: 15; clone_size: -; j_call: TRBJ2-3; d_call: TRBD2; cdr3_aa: CASSRLAGASDTQYF; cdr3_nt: TGTGCCAGCAGCCGACTAGCGGGAGCTTCAGATACGCAGTATTTT
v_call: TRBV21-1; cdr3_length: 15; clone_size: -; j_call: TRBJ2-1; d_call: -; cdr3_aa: CASTGGLAGANEQFF; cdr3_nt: TGTGCCAGCACAGGGGGACTAGCGGGGGCCAATGAGCAGTTCTTC
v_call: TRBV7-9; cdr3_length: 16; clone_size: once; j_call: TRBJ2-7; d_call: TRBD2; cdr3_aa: CASSPQGGRLSYEQYF; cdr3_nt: TGTGCCAGCAGCCCCCAAGGCGGGAGGTTGTCCTACGAGCAGTACTTC
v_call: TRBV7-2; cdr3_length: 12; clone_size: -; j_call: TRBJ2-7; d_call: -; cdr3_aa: CASSLNAGEQYF; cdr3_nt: TGTGCCAGCAGCTTAAACGCCGGCGAGCAGTACTTC
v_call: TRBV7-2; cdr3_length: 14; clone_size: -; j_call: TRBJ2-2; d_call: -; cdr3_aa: CASSRLGSTGELFF; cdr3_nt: TGTGCCAGCAGCCGGTTGGGGAGCACCGGGGAGCTGTTTTTT
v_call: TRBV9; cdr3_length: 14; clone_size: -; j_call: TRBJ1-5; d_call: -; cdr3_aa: CASSVSGLNQPQHF; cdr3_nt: TGTGCCAGCAGCGTCTCAGGGCTCAATCAGCCCCAGCATTTT
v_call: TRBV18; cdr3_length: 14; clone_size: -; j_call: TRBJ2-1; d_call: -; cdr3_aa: CASSPPPSANEQFF; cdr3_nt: TGTGCCAGCTCACCACCCCCTAGCGCAAATGAGCAGTTCTTC
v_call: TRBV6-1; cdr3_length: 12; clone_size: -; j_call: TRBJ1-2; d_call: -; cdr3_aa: CASSVREYGYTF; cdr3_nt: TGTGCCAGCAGTGTAAGGGAGTATGGCTACACCTTC
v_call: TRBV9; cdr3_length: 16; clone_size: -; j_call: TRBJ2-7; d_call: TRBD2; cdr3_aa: CASSVDASGSSYEQYF; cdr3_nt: TGTGCCAGCAGCGTAGATGCCAGCGGGAGTTCCTACGAGCAGTACTTC
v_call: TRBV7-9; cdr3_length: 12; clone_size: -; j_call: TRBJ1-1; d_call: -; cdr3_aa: CASSLEHGGSFF; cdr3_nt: TGTGCCAGCAGCTTAGAACACGGGGGATCTTTCTTT
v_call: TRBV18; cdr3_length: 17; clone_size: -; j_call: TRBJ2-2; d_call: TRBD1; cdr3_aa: CASSRDRGSLNTGELFF; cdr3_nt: TGTGCCAGCTCACGGGACAGGGGGTCCCTCAACACCGGGGAGCTGTTTTTT
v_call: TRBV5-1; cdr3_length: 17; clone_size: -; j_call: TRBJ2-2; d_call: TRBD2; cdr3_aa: CASSSEGLADHTGELFF; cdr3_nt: TGCGCCAGCAGCTCGGAGGGCCTAGCGGACCACACCGGGGAGCTGTTTTTT
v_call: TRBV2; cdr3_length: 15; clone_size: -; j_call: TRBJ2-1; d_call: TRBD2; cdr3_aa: CASSGSSGLYNEQFF; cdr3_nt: TGTGCCAGCAGTGGATCTAGCGGGCTGTACAATGAGCAGTTCTTC
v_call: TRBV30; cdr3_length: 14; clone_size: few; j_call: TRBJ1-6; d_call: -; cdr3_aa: CAWRPLGSKSPLHF; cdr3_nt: TGTGCCTGGAGGCCCCTTGGGAGCAAATCACCCCTCCACTTT
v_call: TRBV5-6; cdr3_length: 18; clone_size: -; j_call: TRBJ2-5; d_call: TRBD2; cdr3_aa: CASSFLGRRAGDGETQYF; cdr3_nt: TGTGCCAGCAGCTTCCTTGGCCGCCGGGCGGGAGATGGTGAGACCCAGTACTTC
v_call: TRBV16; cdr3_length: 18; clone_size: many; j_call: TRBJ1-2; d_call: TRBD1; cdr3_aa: CASSPVPGQGWGSYGYTF; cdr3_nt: TGTGCCAGCAGCCCAGTCCCGGGACAGGGTTGGGGTTCCTATGGCTACACCTTC
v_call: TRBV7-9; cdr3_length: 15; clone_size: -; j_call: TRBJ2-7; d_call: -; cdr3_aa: CASSLVRQGIGEQYF; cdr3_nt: TGTGCCAGCAGCTTAGTACGGCAGGGCATAGGCGAGCAGTACTTC
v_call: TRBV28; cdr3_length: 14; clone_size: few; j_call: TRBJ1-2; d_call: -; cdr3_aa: CASSFRTATRGYTF; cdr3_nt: TGTGCCAGCAGTTTCAGGACCGCGACTAGAGGCTACACCTTC
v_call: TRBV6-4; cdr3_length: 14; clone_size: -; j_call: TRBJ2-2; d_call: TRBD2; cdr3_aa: CASSGEAGAGELFF; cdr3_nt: TGTGCCAGCAGTGGCGAAGCGGGAGCCGGGGAGCTGTTTTTT
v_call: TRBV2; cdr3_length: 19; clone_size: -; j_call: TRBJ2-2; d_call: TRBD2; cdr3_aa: CASRPRAGLAGGPTGELFF; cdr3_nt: TGTGCCAGCAGGCCCCGTGCGGGACTAGCGGGAGGGCCTACCGGGGAGCTGTTTTTT
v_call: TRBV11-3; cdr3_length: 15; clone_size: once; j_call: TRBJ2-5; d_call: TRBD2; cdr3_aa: CASSSSSGRAETQYF; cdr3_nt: TGTGCCAGCAGCTCCTCTAGCGGGAGGGCTGAGACCCAGTACTTC
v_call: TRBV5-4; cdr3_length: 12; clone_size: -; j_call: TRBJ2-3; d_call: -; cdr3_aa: CASSPSTDTQYF; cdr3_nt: TGTGCCAGCAGCCCTAGCACAGATACGCAGTATTTT
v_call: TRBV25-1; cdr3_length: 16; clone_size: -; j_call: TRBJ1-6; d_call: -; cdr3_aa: CASSETSIGGNSPLHF; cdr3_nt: TGTGCCAGCAGTGAAACCTCCATCGGCGGGAATTCACCCCTCCACTTT
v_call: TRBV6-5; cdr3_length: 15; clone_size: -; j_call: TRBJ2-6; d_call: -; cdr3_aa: CASSYALSGANVLTF; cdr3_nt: TGTGCCAGCAGTTACGCGTTGTCTGGGGCCAACGTCCTGACTTTC
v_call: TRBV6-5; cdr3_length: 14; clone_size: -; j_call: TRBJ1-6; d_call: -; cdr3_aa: CASTLGGGNSPLHF; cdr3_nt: TGTGCCAGCACCTTAGGGGGGGGTAATTCACCCCTCCACTTT
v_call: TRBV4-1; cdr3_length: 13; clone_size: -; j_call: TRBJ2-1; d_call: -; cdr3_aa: CASRPTGWNEQFF; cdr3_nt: TGCGCCAGCAGACCTACAGGGTGGAATGAGCAGTTCTTC
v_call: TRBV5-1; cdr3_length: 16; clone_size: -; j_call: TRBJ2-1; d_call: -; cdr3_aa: CASSLIEARGLNEQFF; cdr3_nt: TGCGCCAGCAGCCTGATTGAAGCCAGGGGCCTCAATGAGCAGTTCTTC
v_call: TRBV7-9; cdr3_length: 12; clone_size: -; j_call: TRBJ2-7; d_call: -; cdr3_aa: CASSVTISEQYF; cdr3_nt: TGTGCCAGCAGCGTAACTATTAGCGAGCAGTACTTC
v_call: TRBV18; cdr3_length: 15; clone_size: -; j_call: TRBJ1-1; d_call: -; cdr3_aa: CASSPVGGSNTEAFF; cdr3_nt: TGTGCCAGCTCACCCGTCGGAGGCTCGAACACTGAAGCTTTCTTT
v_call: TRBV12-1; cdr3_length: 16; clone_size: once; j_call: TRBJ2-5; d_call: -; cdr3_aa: CASSFRSRKRPETQYF; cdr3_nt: TGTGCCAGCAGCTTTCGTAGCCGAAAAAGGCCAGAGACCCAGTACTTC
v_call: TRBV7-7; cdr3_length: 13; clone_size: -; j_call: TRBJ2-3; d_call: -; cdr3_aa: CASSSTPTDTQYF; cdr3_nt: TGTGCTAGCAGCTCCACACCCACAGATACGCAGTATTTT
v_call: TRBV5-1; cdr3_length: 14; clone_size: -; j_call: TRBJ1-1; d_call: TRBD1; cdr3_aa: CASSSRGPNTEAFF; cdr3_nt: TGCGCCAGCAGCTCCAGGGGGCCCAACACTGAAGCTTTCTTT
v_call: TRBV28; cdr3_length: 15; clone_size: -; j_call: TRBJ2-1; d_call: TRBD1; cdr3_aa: CASSLATGAYNEQFF; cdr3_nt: TGTGCCAGCAGTCTCGCGACAGGGGCCTACAATGAGCAGTTCTTC
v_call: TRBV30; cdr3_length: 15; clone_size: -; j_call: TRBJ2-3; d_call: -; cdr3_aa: CAWDGLANLGDTQYF; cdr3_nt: TGTGCCTGGGACGGTCTAGCAAATCTAGGAGATACGCAGTATTTT
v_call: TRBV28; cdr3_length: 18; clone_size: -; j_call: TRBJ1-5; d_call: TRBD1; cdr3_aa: CASSPYNSQGASNQPQHF; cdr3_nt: TGTGCCAGCAGCCCTTATAACTCACAGGGGGCTAGCAATCAGCCCCAGCATTTT